The next 20 T cell receptor beta chains were all read from a single sample in a study of CXCR3-negative and CXCR3-positive naive CD8 T cells. UMI-labeled 5' RACE TRB cDNA libraries were prepared from the cells. TCRdb re-called the 5' RACE reads; every CDR3 protein appears as one record, without DNA. The listing contains roughly 48,000 distinct CDR3 sequences. Material for sequencing was memory CD8+ T cells from blood. These receptors all stem from a human donor in good health. Some clones in this sample may be carry-over from other donors' samples.

The V call is TRBV7-2, the J call TRBJ1-1; TCRdb selects TRBD1, and the lack of DNA leaves this call unchecked. The CDR3 is 15 amino acids. Germline CDR1 SGHTA, CDR2 FQGNSA. The CDR3 loop is CASSLVPGGVPGAFF.

This chain links TRBV4-3 with TRBJ2-7; lacking DNA, the TRBD1 call made by TCRdb goes unchecked. In germline, CDR1 is LGHNA, CDR2 YSLEER. This CDR3 is built from 15 residues. The CDR3 loop reads CASSQGTAISYEQYF.

The gene calls are TRBV7-6 and TRBJ2-7. Per the germline V gene, CDR1 is SGHVS and CDR2 is FNYEAQ. The CDR3 spans 13 residues. CDR3: CASSSETFYEQYF.

The V gene is TRBV4-1, the J gene TRBJ2-7; the D gene TCRdb calls, TRBD1, cannot be checked with no DNA. CDR1 and CDR2 (germline): MGHRA, YSYEKL. The CDR3 is 15 residues long. This CDR3 reads CASSPKQGTTYEQYF.

V is TRBV7-9 and J is TRBJ2-7. From germline, CDR1 is SEHNR and CDR2 FQNEAQ (reference sequence). CDR3 size: 13 residues. CDR3 residues: CASSPRQRSEQYF. Complete variable domain (other parts from reference TRBV7-9 and TRBJ2-7): DTGVSQNPRHKITKRGQNVTFRCDPISEHNRLYWYRQTLGQGPEFLTYFQNEAQLEKSRLLSDRFSAERPKGSFSTLEIQRTEQGDSAMYLCASSPRQRSEQYFGPGTRLTVT.

The chain links TRBV29-1 to TRBJ2-1; TCRdb proposes TRBD1, but this gene call is untestable without DNA. Germline V lookup: CDR1 SQVTM, CDR2 ANQGSEA. The CDR3 is 16 amino acids. CDR3 sequence: CSVRGGPLAEYNEQFF.

The CDR3 region is CSVLAIDGYEQYF. The chain joins TRBV29-1 to TRBJ2-7; the D gene TCRdb calls, TRBD2, cannot be checked with no DNA. In germline, CDR1 is SQVTM, CDR2 ANQGSEA. This CDR3 has 13 residues.

V gene TRBV6-2 or TRBV6-3 combines with J gene TRBJ2-3. Germline loops: CDR1 MNHEY, CDR2 SVGEGT. CDR3 length: 13 residues. CDR3 region: CASRTVSTDTQYF.

The chain recombines TRBV6-5 with TRBJ2-2; TCRdb gives TRBD2 as the D gene, but with no DNA this cannot be confirmed. The CDR3 totals 16 residues. Germline-derived CDR1 and CDR2 are MNHEY and SVGAGI. The CDR3: CASSYKAGGPFGELFF.

J is TRBJ2-1 and V is TRBV28; TCRdb proposes TRBD1, but this gene call is untestable without DNA. Germline V gene lookup returns CDR1 MDHEN and CDR2 SYDVKM. The CDR3 has 13 residues. The CDR3 protein is CAKKATGYNEQFF.

This chain uses TRBV15 with TRBJ2-2; TCRdb calls TRBD1, which cannot be checked without DNA. CDR1 and CDR2 from the germline V gene are LNHNV and YYDKDF (reference sequence). This CDR3 spans 15 amino acids. The CDR3 here is CATSRGQGVVGELFF.

J is TRBJ2-1 and V is TRBV28; TCRdb's D call of TRBD1 is untestable without DNA. There are 14 residues in the CDR3. The V gene's germline CDR1 is MDHEN and CDR2 SYDVKM. CDR3 region: CASSLGGQPNEQFF.

The rearrangement joins TRBV6-5 to TRBJ1-1; TCRdb indicates TRBD1, and absent DNA this call remains unverified. The CDR3 totals 13 residues. Germline V gene data show CDR1 as MNHEY and CDR2 as SVGAGI. CDR3 sequence: CASSTGGRTEAFF.

The chain links TRBV6-2 or TRBV6-3 to TRBJ2-3; the TCRdb D gene call, TRBD2, has no DNA to confirm it. The CDR3 loop spans 14 amino acids. The germline V gene has CDR1 MNHEY and CDR2 SVGEGT. The CDR3: CASGLLEQPHVDFF.

This sequence joins TRBV28 and TRBJ1-1. The V gene's germline CDR1 is MDHEN and CDR2 SYDVKM. The CDR3 loop spans 14 amino acids. CDR3 protein: CASSFRGLNTEAFF.

The chain combines TRBV10-3 with TRBJ2-6. This CDR3 region has 19 residues. The germline CDR1 and CDR2 sequences are ENHRY and SYGVKD. The CDR3 spells CAISESDVGKGSGANVLTF.

CDR3 in amino acids: CSALELYSNTGELFF. The chain is built from TRBV29-1 and TRBJ2-2. Germline V gives CDR1 SQVTM, CDR2 ANQGSEA. The length of the CDR3 is 15 residues.

This chain connects TRBV7-9 to TRBJ2-7; there is no DNA to check the TCRdb D call of TRBD1. Germline V lookup: CDR1 SEHNR, CDR2 FQNEAQ (reference sequence). The CDR3 totals 15 residues. CDR3 sequence reads: CASSLRHSPDHEQYF. The full variable domain, rest sourced from reference TRBV7-9 and TRBJ2-7, is DTGVSQNPRHKITKRGQNVTFRCDPISEHNRLYWYRQTLGQGPEFLTYFQNEAQLEKSRLLSDRFSAERPKGSFSTLEIQRTEQGDSAMYLCASSLRHSPDHEQYFGPGTRLTVT.

The chain links TRBV12-3 or TRBV12-4 to TRBJ2-7; the TRBD1 assignment by TCRdb is unverifiable without DNA. There are 15 residues in the CDR3. The CDR3 here is CASSLGGTALYEQYF.

The chain joins TRBV4-1 to TRBJ1-2. The germline V gene encodes CDR1 MGHRA and CDR2 YSYEKL. This CDR3 has 12 amino acids. CDR3 loop: CASSHRGYGYTF.